A single sample gave rise to the 15 T cell receptor beta chains below, sequenced in a study of blood T cells in healthy people across ages. A second 7 to 11 cycle PCR used barcoded and J-beta primers. From the 5' RACE reads, TCRdb called clonotypes with MiXCR, one entry per CDR3 protein. The profile shows hundreds of thousands of distinct CDR3 sequences, about half of them singletons. The sequenced material came from blood. Receptor source: a man in his sixties in good health.

The gene calls are TRBV7-3 and TRBJ2-1, with 15 bases identical to TRBD2. The CDR3 is made up of 16 amino acids. J lost 12 bases, V lost 5 bases, and 11 bases had no gene match. Germline-derived CDR1 and CDR2 are SGHTA and FQGTGA. The chain's CDR3 is CASSQQGLAGGGGQFF. As DNA, the CDR3 is TGTGCCAGCAGCCAACAGGGACTAGCGGGAGGTGGTGGGCAGTTCTTC.

The V call is TRBV24-1, the J call TRBJ2-5; D is unresolved. Trimming cost V 3 bases and J 4 bases, with 11 bases left between them. Germline V gene data show CDR1 as KGHDR and CDR2 as SFDVKD. CDR3 length: 14 amino acids. In DNA form, the CDR3 reads TGTGCCACCAGTGATGGGTTGTTAGGAGAGACCCAGTACTTC. It specifies CATSDGLLGETQYF.

The gene calls are TRBV5-1 and TRBJ2-1; TRBD2 is a possible D gene (5 bases). The CDR3 contains 16 residues. The germline gives CDR1 SGHRS, CDR2 YFSETQ. V was pared by 2 bases and J by 0 bases, with 12 bases between. CDR3 amino acids: CASSFGDYRSYNEQFF. For the CDR3, the DNA is TGCGCCAGCAGCTTTGGTGACTATCGCTCCTACAATGAGCAGTTCTTC. Combining the CDR3 with reference TRBV5-1 and TRBJ2-1 gives the whole variable domain KAGVTQTPRYLIKTRGQQVTLSCSPISGHRSVSWYQQTPGQGLQFLFEYFSETQRNKGNFPGRFSGRQFSNSRSEMNVSTLELGDSALYLCASSFGDYRSYNEQFFGPGTRLTVL.

The chain links TRBV5-1 to TRBJ1-4; 7 bases align to TRBD1. The ends lost 1 base at V and 3 bases at J; junction bases unmatched: 3. The germline V gene encodes CDR1 SGHRS and CDR2 YFSETQ. The CDR3 sequence is 15 residues long. CDR3 in amino acids: CASSLMGQPNEKLFF. In nucleotides, the CDR3 is TGCGCCAGCAGCTTGATGGGACAGCCTAATGAAAAACTGTTTTTT.

V is TRBV7-9 and J is TRBJ2-7; TRBD1 matches 8 bases. The CDR3 length is 15 residues. CDR1 is SEHNR and CDR2 is FQNEAQ in the germline V gene (reference sequence). The ends lost 5 bases at V and 4 bases at J; junction bases unmatched: 10. DNA for the CDR3: TGTGCCAGCAGCAGAACAGGGGGGCGGATTTACGAGCAGTACTTC. Protein product: CASSRTGGRIYEQYF.

This clonotype was recorded a few times. The chain joins TRBV7-8 to TRBJ2-7, with 11 bases matching TRBD1. J gave up 2 bases and V 2 bases, and 5 bases lay outside the gene matches. This CDR3 region has 16 residues. The germline V gene has CDR1 SGHVS and CDR2 FQNEAQ. The CDR3 here is CASSLLSGQGAYEQYF. In nucleotides, the CDR3 is TGTGCCAGCAGCTTATTGTCGGGACAGGGGGCCTACGAGCAGTACTTC.

The V and J genes are TRBV20-1 and TRBJ1-6; unclear D gene. The germline V gene has CDR1 DFQATT and CDR2 SNEGSKA (reference sequence). The germline V and J ends were trimmed by 0 bases and 6 bases, with 9 bases remaining between them. The CDR3 sequence is 14 residues long. CDR3: CSARDLTSNSPLHF. The CDR3 DNA sequence: TGCAGTGCTAGAGACCTCACCAGTAATTCACCCCTCCACTTT.

This clonotype was seen more than once but under ten times. The rearrangement links TRBV3-1 to TRBJ2-3; D is undetermined. The CDR3 extends over 15 amino acids. The germline gives CDR1 LGHDT, CDR2 YNNKEL (reference sequence). Trimming removed 0 bases at V and 1 base at J, with 8 bases between. The CDR3 sequence is CASSQDWARTDTQYF. As DNA, the CDR3 is TGTGCCAGCAGCCAAGATTGGGCTCGCACAGATACGCAGTATTTT.

The V call is TRBV7-2, the J call TRBJ2-5; 11 bases match TRBD2. V was clipped by 4 bases and J by 3 bases; unmatched bases: 7. This CDR3 has 16 amino acids. Germline CDR1 SGHTA, CDR2 FQGNSA. CDR3 region: CASSSRLAGPKETQYF. In nucleotides, the CDR3 is TGTGCCAGCAGCTCTCGACTAGCGGGACCCAAAGAGACCCAGTACTTC.

This clonotype occurred a few times. The chain is built from TRBV6-2 or TRBV6-3 and TRBJ2-7; TRBD2 matches 7 bases. The CDR3 length is 15 residues. The V gene's germline CDR1 is MNHEY and CDR2 SVGEGT. With V trimmed by 6 bases and J by 3 bases, 11 bases remained unmatched. The DNA for the CDR3 is TGTGCCAGCAGACAACTAGCGACTACTCACTACGAGCAGTACTTC. This codes for CASRQLATTHYEQYF.

This chain joins TRBV4-3 and TRBJ2-2, with D perhaps given as TRBD1 or TRBD2 (5 bases each). The V end lost 2 bases, the J end lost 2 bases, and 9 bases lay between the germline ends. CDR1 and CDR2 from the germline V gene are LGHNA and YSLEER. The CDR3 is 15 residues long. The CDR3: CASSQPGPNTGELFF. In nucleotides, the CDR3 is TGCGCCAGCAGCCAACCGGGACCTAACACCGGGGAGCTGTTTTTT.

This chain connects TRBV3-1 to TRBJ2-5; TRBD1 aligns across 7 bases. The length of the CDR3 is 13 residues. The V gene end was trimmed by 3 bases and the J gene end by 11 bases; junction bases not matched to a gene: 9. Germline loops: CDR1 LGHDT, CDR2 YNNKEL (reference sequence). CDR3 in amino acids: CASSHSQGNEQYF. CDR3 DNA: TGTGCCAGCAGCCATTCACAGGGGAATGAGCAGTACTTC.

This clonotype was observed a handful of times. The J gene is TRBJ2-3, the V gene TRBV4-1; no clear D. This CDR3 is 14 amino acids long. Germline V lookup: CDR1 MGHRA, CDR2 YSYEKL. Trimming took 4 bases from V and 2 from J, leaving 10 bases between them. The CDR3 spells CASSLIWDTDTQYF. The CDR3 nucleotides are TGCGCCAGCAGCCTTATATGGGACACAGATACGCAGTATTTT.

The rearrangement joins TRBV13 to TRBJ2-4; 7 bases map to TRBD1. Germline lookup yields CDR1 PRHDT and CDR2 FYEKMQ (reference sequence). There are 15 residues in the CDR3. Trimming at V came to 4 bases and at J to 13 bases, leaving 16 bases not matched to a gene. In DNA, the CDR3 is TGTGCCAGCAGCTCCGACAGGGACCTCTCCTACGGGCAGTACTTC. This translates into CASSSDRDLSYGQYF.

The CDR3 sequence: CASSSGRTTVGDTQYF. CDR3 DNA sequence: TGTGCCAGCTCTAGCGGGAGGACGACTGTCGGGGATACGCAGTATTTT. This chain joins TRBV27 and TRBJ2-3; 11 bases are a match to TRBD2. The CDR3 has 16 amino acids. The ends lost 8 bases at V and 6 bases at J; junction bases unmatched: 13. The V gene's germline CDR1 is MNHEY and CDR2 SMNVEV (reference sequence).